The rows below give T cell receptor beta chains drawn from one sample of a study of radiation and T cells in renal cell carcinoma. The method was immunoSEQ multiplex PCR; TCRdb's version includes in-frame clones alone and lacks a portion of them. Among approximately 12,000 clones listed, 60% to 75% were seen once. Sequenced here: tumor tissue, sampled from a patient whose treatment was nephrectomy without radiotherapy. The receptor set was obtained from a woman aged 80 or over with renal cell carcinoma. Each CDR3 is given with its conserved first and last residue. A D gene is named only where the DNA matches it firmly. Clone size is shown for a subset of rows, as once, few, many or a class of expanded clone.

>TRBJ2-5|TRBV7-9|.|.
CASSSYRGGEETQYF
TGTGCCAGCAGCTCGTACAGGGGGGGTGAAGAGACCCAGTACTTC
>TRBJ2-5|TRBV27|.|.
CASSLSSGVGGTQYF
TGTGCCAGCAGTTTATCGTCTGGGGTTGGGGGGACCCAGTACTTC
>TRBJ2-7|TRBV7-9|.|.
CASRTLGGSEQYF
TGTGCCAGCAGGACGCTAGGGGGGAGCGAGCAGTACTTC
>TRBJ1-2|TRBV6-5|.|.
CASWALLGIYGYTF
TGTGCCAGCTGGGCCCTATTAGGAATCTATGGCTACACCTTC
>TRBJ2-1|TRBV7-9|.|.
CASSYDRNEQFF
TGTGCCAGCAGCTACGACAGGAATGAGCAGTTCTTC
>TRBJ1-1|TRBV5-4|.|.
CASRLGGATEAFF
TGTGCCAGCAGACTTGGGGGAGCCACTGAAGCTTTCTTT
>TRBJ1-3|TRBV7-9|few|.
CASSLAPGAGNTIYF
TGTGCCAGCAGCTTAGCCCCGGGGGCAGGGAACACCATATATTTT
>TRBJ2-7|TRBV7-8|few|TRBD1
CASSVRGLSSYEQYF
TGTGCCAGCAGCGTCAGGGGGCTCAGCTCCTACGAGCAGTACTTC
>TRBJ1-5|TRBV25-1|.|.
CASSRPGRTQPQHF
TGTGCCAGCAGTCGCCCAGGGAGAACTCAGCCCCAGCATTTT
>TRBJ1-2|TRBV9|once|.
CASSVGGRGDDGYTF
TGTGCCAGCAGCGTTGGAGGCAGGGGCGATGATGGCTACACCTTC
>TRBJ1-2|TRBV7-2|.|.
CASSLTPYGYTF
TGTGCCAGCAGCTTAACTCCCTATGGCTACACCTTC
>TRBJ1-4|TRBV5-1|once|TRBD1
CASSVRGFNEKLFF
TGCGCCAGCAGCGTCAGGGGGTTTAATGAAAAACTGTTTTTT
>TRBJ2-1|TRBV12-5|large|.
CASGLELNNEQFF
TGTGCTAGTGGTTTGGAGTTGAACAATGAGCAGTTCTTC
>TRBJ2-2|TRBV6-5|.|TRBD2
CASSSGGEHTGELFF
TGTGCCAGCAGTAGCGGGGGGGAACACACCGGGGAGCTGTTTTTT
>TRBJ2-3|TRBV19|.|TRBD1
CASMGGQDSDTQYF
TGTGCCAGTATGGGGGGACAGGATTCAGATACGCAGTATTTT
>TRBJ1-1|TRBV11-2|.|TRBD1
CASRGQGEAFF
TGTGCCAGCAGGGGACAGGGTGAAGCTTTCTTT
>TRBJ2-7|TRBV11-2|.|.
CASSLVGSVRGYEQYF
TGTGCCAGCAGCTTAGTGGGATCCGTTAGGGGCTACGAGCAGTACTTC
>TRBJ2-5|TRBV6-5|.|TRBD1
CASSYGTGRETQYF
TGTGCCAGCAGCTACGGGACAGGGAGAGAGACCCAGTACTTC
>TRBJ1-4|TRBV5-5|.|.
CASSLVGQSNEKLFF
TGTGCCAGCAGCTTGGTGGGGCAGTCTAATGAAAAACTGTTTTTT
>TRBJ1-6|TRBV11-1|.|TRBD1
CASSLVDRGSSPLHF
TGTGCCAGCAGTTTAGTGGACAGGGGGAGTTCACCCCTCCACTTT
>TRBJ1-1|TRBV9|.|.
CASSADAHPIGTEAFF
TGTGCCAGCAGCGCAGATGCTCACCCCATTGGGACTGAAGCTTTCTTT
>TRBJ1-5|TRBV9|.|.
CASSVEGDQNQPQHF
TGTGCCAGCAGCGTAGAAGGGGACCAAAATCAGCCCCAGCATTTT